The rows below give T cell receptor beta chains drawn from one sample of a study of radiation and T cells in renal cell carcinoma. Assay: immunoSEQ multiplex PCR; the TCRdb copy retains only in-frame clones and omits some. The sample records roughly 120,000 clones, roughly 80% being singletons. Sequenced here: blood, sampled from a patient whose treatment included radiotherapy and nephrectomy. The origin of the receptors is a woman aged 55-70 years with renal cell carcinoma. Both conserved end residues are part of each CDR3. The order of the fields is J gene, V gene, CDR3 protein.

>TRBJ1-5|TRBV15
CATSRAAQGRSNQPQHF
>TRBJ2-5|TRBV28
CASRPGLVEETQYF
>TRBJ2-1|TRBV19
CASTPRTASSYNEQFF
>TRBJ2-2|TRBV5-4
CASSPSGGPNTGELFF
>TRBJ2-5|TRBV7-3
CASSRGLAGDQETQYF
>TRBJ1-5|TRBV6-4
CASSRGQGHYQPQHF
>TRBJ2-5|TRBV28
CASSYSGSGTQYF
>TRBJ2-2|TRBV15
CATSIWTLTGGELFF
>TRBJ2-7|TRBV11-2
CASSLISTPFANEQYF
>TRBJ1-1|TRBV25-1
CASSETGTAMNTEAFF
>TRBJ1-1|TRBV2
CASSEKIRQGTEAFF
>TRBJ2-2|TRBV9
CASSVRLAGANTGELFF
>TRBJ1-1|TRBV25-1
CASRQGNTEAFF
>TRBJ2-7|TRBV7-9
CASSWTGGTYEQYF
>TRBJ2-1|TRBV20-1
CSVGHNEQFF
>TRBJ1-4|TRBV28
CACGKTVATNEKLFF
>TRBJ2-3|TRBV19
CASSRGGLGTDTQYF
>TRBJ2-5|TRBV28
CASSPWTGATQETQYF
>TRBJ1-4|TRBV9
CASSVGARSSNEKLFF
>TRBJ2-7|TRBV6-6
CAGARVEAGEQYF
>TRBJ1-5|TRBV4-1
CASSQEHSNQPQHF
>TRBJ2-7|TRBV30
CAWSANRGPYEQYF
>TRBJ2-1|TRBV4-1
CASSQDLVGTGFYNEQFF
>TRBJ2-3|TRBV14
CASSGTVSDTQYF
>TRBJ2-2|TRBV2
CASSEFGGPQNTGELFF
>TRBJ1-1|TRBV5-1
CASSYTQGAGTEAFF
>TRBJ2-7|TRBV5-1
CASSLVQGADEQYF
>TRBJ2-7|TRBV5-1
CASSLGGTAPYEQYF
>TRBJ1-4|TRBV27
CASSSMGQGAFGEKLFF
>TRBJ1-1|TRBV7-9
CASSRQGAQRNTEAFF
>TRBJ2-2|TRBV7-6
CASSLGAGVPGELFF
>TRBJ2-5|TRBV19
CASSDSRAQETQYF
>TRBJ2-3|TRBV28
CASSPGVSTDTQYF
>TRBJ1-1|TRBV27
CASSPTDRVWGAFF
>TRBJ1-2|TRBV4-3
CASSQEMQVRSYGYTF
>TRBJ1-1|TRBV6-5
CASRPGTDAKAFF
>TRBJ2-1|TRBV5-1
CASSLGRETFDNEQFF
>TRBJ2-4|TRBV11-2
CASSLGGAAKNIQYF
>TRBJ1-2|TRBV7-3
CASSITGTGNYGYTF
>TRBJ1-6|TRBV5-4
CASSLVVGGEGNSPLHF
>TRBJ2-7|TRBV29-1
CSVVWFGGYGYEQYF
>TRBJ2-5|TRBV4-3
CASSRGQGKETQYF
>TRBJ2-3|TRBV2
CASSIRGGTDTQYF
>TRBJ1-3|TRBV6-1
CASSEQGLTGNTIYF